These 8 T cell receptor beta chains were all obtained from the same sample, sequenced in a study of cytomegalovirus exposure and HLA in healthy donors. The protocol was immunoSEQ multiplex PCR, while the TCRdb copy is restricted to in-frame clones and leaves out a portion. In the table there are around 200,000 clones, roughly 80% of which are singletons. The sample taken for sequencing was PBMCs. These TCRs come from a woman aged 18-29 years in good health and CMV-seropositive.

The V and J genes are TRBV28 and TRBJ1-2; D might be TRBD1 (6 bases). Trimming removed 2 bases at V and 5 bases at J, with 12 bases between. The CDR3 length is 14 residues. Germline-derived CDR1 and CDR2 are MDHEN and SYDVKM. The CDR3 nucleotides read TGTGCCAGCAGTTTAAGGCTACAGGGATATGGCTACACCTTC. Its protein product is CASSLRLQGYGYTF.

This chain joins TRBV7-9 and TRBJ1-1; no reliable D call. CDR1 is SEHNR, CDR2 FQNEAQ, per germline (reference sequence). The CDR3 covers 13 residues. V shed 6 bases and J shed 6 bases, with 14 bases lying between them. CDR3 amino acids: CASSLDMMSEAFF. In DNA form, the CDR3 reads TGTGCCAGCAGTCTTGACATGATGTCTGAAGCTTTCTTT.

A few counts support this clone. The chain carries TRBV5-1 and TRBJ1-2, with a tentative D call TRBD1 (5 bases). Trimming removed 4 bases at V and 5 bases at J, with 12 bases between. CDR3 length: 13 residues. Germline CDR1 SGHRS, CDR2 YFSETQ. CDR3 residues: CASSGGEDYGYTF. The CDR3 bases are TGCGCCAGCAGCGGAGGGGAGGATTATGGCTACACCTTC.

The V call is TRBV5-1, the J call TRBJ1-2, with 7 bases aligning to TRBD1. The V gene's germline CDR1 is SGHRS and CDR2 YFSETQ. The CDR3 contains 17 residues. J was trimmed by 4 bases and V by 0 bases; bases with no gene match: 12. CDR3 residues: CASSLVGDSRTGYGYTF. CDR3 nucleotide sequence: TGCGCCAGCAGCTTGGTGGGGGACAGCCGGACGGGCTATGGCTACACCTTC.

CDR3 nucleotides: TGTGCCAGCAGCAAAACTAGCGGGGGGGCCGATACGCAGTATTTT. This codes for CASSKTSGGADTQYF. The chain carries TRBV5-4 and TRBJ2-3; 13 nucleotides line up with TRBD2. V lost 4 bases, J lost 6 bases, and 5 bases stayed unmatched. The length of the CDR3 is 15 residues. Germline CDR1 and CDR2: SGHNT and YYREEE (reference sequence).

This clone turned up a few times. The chain recombines TRBV7-2 with TRBJ2-1; 12 bases line up with TRBD2. With 1 base clipped from V and 8 bases from J, the junction kept 3 bases outside the gene matches. Germline CDR1 is SGHTA and CDR2 is FQGNSA. The CDR3 loop spans 15 amino acids. DNA of the CDR3: TGTGCCAGCAGCTTAGTTTCTAGCGGGGGGGATGAGCAGTTCTTC. Translating it yields CASSLVSSGGDEQFF.

This clone was seen a few times. This chain uses TRBV5-1 with TRBJ2-3, with TRBD2 matching 14 bases. Germline CDR1 SGHRS, CDR2 YFSETQ. Trimming removed 4 bases from V and 9 bases from J; junction bases left unmatched: 7. CDR3 length equals 15 residues. The CDR3 DNA sequence: TGCGCCAGCAGCCCAGGACTAGCGGGGGGCAGCACGCAGTATTTT. Translating it yields CASSPGLAGGSTQYF. Drawing the rest from reference TRBV5-1 and TRBJ2-3, the complete variable domain is KAGVTQTPRYLIKTRGQQVTLSCSPISGHRSVSWYQQTPGQGLQFLFEYFSETQRNKGNFPGRFSGRQFSNSRSEMNVSTLELGDSALYLCASSPGLAGGSTQYFGPGTRLTVL.

The chain has TRBV19 and TRBJ2-1; perhaps TRBD1 as D (5 bases). Trimming took off 3 bases at V and 1 base at J, with 7 bases between the two ends. The CDR3 sequence is 14 residues long. CDR1 is LNHDA and CDR2 is SQIVND in the germline V gene (reference sequence). CDR3 in amino acids: CASSMRTSYNEQFF. The CDR3 DNA is TGTGCCAGTAGTATGCGGACATCCTACAATGAGCAGTTCTTC.